These 25 T cell receptor beta chains originate from one sample sequenced in a study of T cells in localized non-small cell lung cancer. Libraries were prepared by immunoSEQ multiplex PCR; TCRdb keeps only in-frame clonotypes and omits some of them. The sample shows 1,500 to 2,000 clones, roughly a fifth of them seen only once. The input for sequencing was normal lung tissue next to the tumor, taken before any cancer treatment. These receptors all come from a man between 40 and 69 years old with stage II lung adenocarcinoma.

This sequence joins TRBV11-3 and TRBJ2-7; D is unresolved. The CDR3 is 14 residues long. Germline values: CDR1 SGHNT, CDR2 YENEEA. Trimming cost V 1 base and J 6 bases, with 13 bases left between them. CDR3 bases: TGTGCCAGCAGCTTAGGAAACGCCCTACGCGAGCAGTACGTC. This gives the protein CASSLGNALREQYV.

The sample holds a few counts of this clone. CDR3 sequence reads: CASSFAGQQNNEQFF. In nucleotides, the CDR3 is TGTGCCAGCAGTTTTGCGGGACAACAAAACAATGAGCAGTTCTTC. The rearrangement uses TRBV6-8 and TRBJ2-1, with D perhaps TRBD1 or TRBD2 (6 bases each). This CDR3 is 15 amino acids long. Germline loops: CDR1 MNHGY, CDR2 SAAAGT. Trimming cost V 4 bases and J 5 bases, with 15 bases left between them.

The chain has TRBV9 and TRBJ2-3; a weak D match, TRBD2 (6 bases). Per germline, CDR1 SGDLS and CDR2 YYNGEE. Trimming left V 4 bases short and J 6 bases short, with 15 bases between. The CDR3 consists of 14 residues. The CDR3 DNA is TGTGCCAGCAGCTTCGGAGGGGCGGCGGATACGCAGTATTTT. Encoded protein: CASSFGGAADTQYF.

This clone was seen only a few times. The V call is TRBV6-8, the J call TRBJ2-1; TRBD2 agrees at 12 bases. The CDR3 has 18 amino acids. The V gene's germline CDR1 is MNHGY and CDR2 SAAAGT. J was trimmed by 7 bases and V by 5 bases; bases with no gene match: 15. The CDR3 here is CASSLRVMASGGANEQFF. The CDR3 nucleotides are TGTGCCAGCAGTCTACGGGTAATGGCTAGCGGGGGGGCGAATGAGCAGTTCTTC.

This clone was counted between two and nine times. This rearrangement joins TRBV19 to TRBJ1-1, with unresolved D. This CDR3 is 13 amino acids long. V lost 7 bases, J lost 1 base, and 10 bases lay in between. CDR1 is LNHDA, CDR2 SQIVND, per germline (reference sequence). Here the CDR3 reads CASKLAGNTEAFF. DNA of the CDR3: TGTGCCAGTAAATTGGCGGGGAACACTGAAGCTTTCTTT.

The gene calls are TRBV5-1 and TRBJ2-1; the D is unclear. CDR1 SGHRS and CDR2 YFSETQ come from the germline V gene. The length of the CDR3 is 16 residues. Trimming took off 0 bases at V and 4 bases at J, with 14 bases between the two ends. For the CDR3, the DNA is TGCGCCAGCAGCTTGGTCCGGCAAGACTTATACAATGAGCAGTTCTTC. Translating gives CASSLVRQDLYNEQFF.

There are a few counts of this clone. The chain carries TRBV11-3 and TRBJ1-1; 9 nucleotides match TRBD1. Trimming at V came to 4 bases and at J to 2 bases, leaving 8 bases not matched to a gene. CDR1 SGHNT and CDR2 YENEEA come from the germline V gene. This CDR3 comprises 16 residues. The CDR3 loop is CASSYPGQGPNTEAFF. CDR3 DNA sequence: TGTGCCAGCAGCTATCCGGGACAGGGACCTAACACTGAAGCTTTCTTT. The variable domain in full, with the rest retrieved from reference TRBV11-3 and TRBJ1-1, is EAGVVQSPRYKIIEKKQPVAFWCNPISGHNTLYWYLQNLGQGPELLIRYENEEAVDDSQLPKDRFSAERLKGVDSTLKIQPAELGDSAVYLCASSYPGQGPNTEAFFGQGTRLTVV.

The V call is TRBV11-3, the J call TRBJ2-1, with TRBD1 matching over 12 bases. The CDR3 length is 15 residues. CDR1 is SGHNT and CDR2 is YENEEA in the germline V gene. Trimming removed 3 bases from V and 7 bases from J; junction bases left unmatched: 4. The CDR3 DNA is TGTGCCAGCAGCTTTCCGGGACAGGGGGCGAATGAGCAGTTCTTC. Translation gives CASSFPGQGANEQFF.

The chain carries TRBV12-5 and TRBJ1-2, with 10 bases identical to TRBD1. Germline V lookup: CDR1 LGHNT, CDR2 FRNRAP. The CDR3 totals 21 residues. The V segment lost 2 bases and the J segment 3 bases; nucleotides outside the gene matches: 21. The CDR3 loop is CASGLTPSEDRGYLTDYGYTF. CDR3 DNA sequence: TGTGCTAGTGGTTTGACACCTAGTGAGGACAGGGGGTATCTCACAGACTATGGCTACACCTTC.

The chain carries TRBV14 and TRBJ2-5, with D uncertain. The CDR3 covers 13 residues. V was clipped by 2 bases and J by 4 bases, with 8 bases between them. Germline CDR1 and CDR2: SGHDN and FVKESK. The CDR3 DNA sequence: TGTGCCAGCAGCCAAATGACGGGAGAGACCCAGTACTTC. The encoded protein is CASSQMTGETQYF.

The table lists this clone with a count of one. The genes are TRBV5-1 and TRBJ2-1; a weak D match, TRBD1 (6 bases). The length of the CDR3 is 15 residues. The V end lost 0 bases, the J end lost 9 bases, and 16 bases lay between the germline ends. Germline CDR1 and CDR2: SGHRS and YFSETQ. The CDR3 loop is CASSLDNRADGEQFF. The CDR3 nucleotides read TGCGCCAGCAGCTTGGATAACAGGGCGGACGGTGAGCAGTTCTTC.

J is TRBJ1-2 and V is TRBV19; TRBD1 matches 7 bases. The CDR3 has 15 residues. Germline lookup yields CDR1 LNHDA and CDR2 SQIVND (reference sequence). After removal of 3 bases from V and 3 bases from J, the junction contained 7 bases not matched to a gene. This CDR3 is CASSISGRGYYGYTF. CDR3 DNA sequence: TGTGCCAGTAGTATCTCGGGCAGGGGGTACTATGGCTACACCTTC.

J is TRBJ2-6 and V is TRBV11-3; 11 nucleotides agree with TRBD1. V trimming: 5 bases; J trimming: 1 base; junction bases outside the gene matches: 1. Germline V CDR1 and CDR2: SGHNT, YENEEA. The CDR3 sequence is 16 residues long. CDR3 region: CASSGDRGSGANVLTF. For the CDR3, the DNA is TGTGCCAGCAGCGGGGACAGGGGGTCTGGGGCCAACGTCCTGACTTTC.

This clone has more than one count but fewer than ten. This chain links TRBV23-1 with TRBJ1-3; unclear D gene. TRBV23-1 is an open reading frame, and its role is uncertain. This CDR3 is built from 13 residues. Trimming shortened V by 6 bases and J by 2 bases, and 8 bases separated the two germline ends. The CDR3 coding sequence is TGCGCCAGCAGACTCACGCCTGGAAACACCATATATTTT. This codes for CASRLTPGNTIYF.

This clone was recorded a few times. This sequence joins TRBV4-1 and TRBJ1-2; the match to TRBD1 covers 7 bases. Per the germline V gene, CDR1 is MGHRA and CDR2 is YSYEKL. This CDR3 is built from 14 residues. Unmatched junction bases numbered 11, after V lost 5 bases and J lost 8 bases. The CDR3, as DNA: TGCGCCAGCAGCTTACAGGGGAATTCAAGAGGCTACACCTTC. This codes for CASSLQGNSRGYTF.

This clone is large in the sample. This chain uses TRBV30 with TRBJ1-6, with D perhaps TRBD1 (5 bases). The germline CDR1 and CDR2 sequences are GTSNPN and SVGIG (reference sequence). The CDR3 runs 13 residues. The germline V and J ends were trimmed by 1 base and 7 bases, with 8 bases remaining between them. The CDR3 spells CAWSDGGNSPLHF. The CDR3, as DNA: TGTGCCTGGAGTGATGGGGGAAATTCACCCCTCCACTTT.

This chain connects TRBV29-1 to TRBJ2-3; 10 bases match TRBD2. The CDR3 spans 15 residues. The germline gives CDR1 SQVTM, CDR2 ANQGSEA. V gave up 7 bases and J gave up 0 bases; unmatched junction bases: 7. CDR3 sequence reads: CSATGLAASTDTQYF. The DNA of the CDR3 is TGCAGCGCGACCGGACTAGCGGCCAGCACAGATACGCAGTATTTT.

This clone was counted only a few times. This chain connects TRBV11-3 to TRBJ2-1, with D perhaps TRBD2 (7 bases). The V gene's germline CDR1 is SGHNT and CDR2 YENEEA. With 7 bases removed from V and 5 bases from J, the gap between germline ends came to 18 bases. There are 15 residues in the CDR3. For the CDR3, the DNA is TGTGCCAGCACCCTTAGGGGAGGGGGGGACAATGAGCAGTTCTTC. Amino acids: CASTLRGGGDNEQFF.

The chain combines TRBV18 with TRBJ1-2; 7 bases are a match to TRBD1. The CDR3 is made up of 15 amino acids. V shed 3 bases and J 8 bases; nucleotides not matched to a gene: 12. Germline lookup yields CDR1 KGHSH and CDR2 LQKENI. This CDR3 is CASSPPLTGTGGYTF. DNA of the CDR3: TGTGCCAGCTCACCCCCCCTGACAGGGACGGGCGGCTACACCTTC. Filled out from reference TRBV18 and TRBJ1-2, the complete variable domain reads NAGVMQNPRHLVRRRGQEARLRCSPMKGHSHVYWYRQLPEEGLKFMVYLQKENIIDESGMPKERFSAEFPKEGPSILRIQQVVRGDSAAYFCASSPPLTGTGGYTFGSGTRLTVV.

This clone was counted only a few times. V and J are TRBV4-1 and TRBJ2-1; TRBD2 agrees at 11 bases. The CDR3 consists of 17 residues. V was clipped by 3 bases and J by 7 bases; unmatched bases: 11. Per germline, CDR1 MGHRA and CDR2 YSYEKL. CDR3 DNA sequence: TGCGCCAGCAGCCAGCCGACTAGCGGGGCTCCGGAAAATGAGCAGTTCTTC. Translation gives CASSQPTSGAPENEQFF.

V and J are TRBV12-5 and TRBJ2-1, with D possibly being TRBD2 (6 bases). V lost 6 bases to trimming and J lost 5 bases, with 14 bases between them. The germline V gene encodes CDR1 LGHNT and CDR2 FRNRAP. CDR3 length equals 14 residues. The CDR3 bases are TGTGCTAGTGGCCCGAGCGGGTTTCACAATGAGCAGTTCTTC. Translation: CASGPSGFHNEQFF.

This sequence joins TRBV6-8 and TRBJ2-7; D might be TRBD2 (5 bases). V dropped 8 bases and J dropped 5 bases, with 16 bases sitting between them. The CDR3 spans 13 residues. Germline-derived CDR1 and CDR2 are MNHGY and SAAAGT. Here the CDR3 reads CASGALRAHEQYF. For the CDR3, the DNA is TGTGCCAGCGGTGCATTGAGGGCCCACGAGCAGTACTTC.

The V call is TRBV11-3, the J call TRBJ1-1; weak D call: TRBD1 (5 bases). Looked up from germline, CDR1 is SGHNT and CDR2 is YENEEA. Trimming took off 5 bases at V and 3 bases at J, with 19 bases between the two ends. The CDR3 spans 16 residues. CDR3: CASSLPDGGSDTEAFF. The CDR3 DNA follows: TGTGCCAGCAGCCTTCCGGACGGGGGGTCTGACACTGAAGCTTTCTTT.

This clone was counted only a few times. The gene calls are TRBV11-3 and TRBJ2-7, with D hard to call. Germline V CDR1 and CDR2: SGHNT, YENEEA. This CDR3 spans 14 amino acids. Trimming stripped 4 bases from V and 0 bases from J, with 10 bases between. The CDR3: CASSSRPASYEQYV. CDR3 DNA sequence: TGTGCCAGCAGCTCAAGACCGGCCTCCTACGAGCAGTACGTC.

V usage is TRBV19 and J usage is TRBJ2-2; 8 positions match TRBD2. Trimming cost V 5 bases and J 6 bases; bases outside gene matches: 5. The CDR3 sequence is 14 residues long. Germline CDR1 LNHDA, CDR2 SQIVND (reference sequence). In DNA, the CDR3 is TGTGCCAGTAGTGCCACCGGGGGGGCCGGGGAGCTGTTTTTT. The encoded protein is CASSATGGAGELFF.